The 19 T cell receptor beta chains below come from one sample, sequenced in a study of blood T cell repertoires in COVID-19. Using immunoSEQ multiplex PCR, the repertoire was profiled, and TCRdb retains in-frame clones only, with some absent. The sample records 180,000 or so clones, roughly nine tenths being singletons. Sequenced: PBMCs or T cells enriched from blood (not recorded which). These receptors all come from a woman between 40 and 55 years old with acute COVID-19.

The V gene is TRBV5-6, the J gene TRBJ1-6; unclear D gene. Per the germline V gene, CDR1 is SGHDT and CDR2 is YYEEEE. The CDR3 runs to 14 residues. V lost 4 bases and J 10 bases, leaving 15 bases between the germline ends. CDR3 in amino acids: CASSPGREGSPLHF. The CDR3 nucleotides read TGTGCCAGCAGCCCAGGACGGGAAGGATCACCCCTCCACTTT.

The chain is built from TRBV4-1 and TRBJ2-3; maybe TRBD2 (6 bases). Germline CDR1 MGHRA, CDR2 YSYEKL. The CDR3 contains 16 residues. V was clipped by 4 bases and J by 4 bases, with 18 bases between them. The CDR3 coding sequence is TGCGCCAGCAGCCCGCTTCCGGGAGTTGACGCAGATACGCAGTATTTT. Encoded protein: CASSPLPGVDADTQYF.

The sample holds a few counts of this clone. Here the CDR3 DNA reads TGTGCCAGCAGCCAAGCTGTCGGGGTACCCTACAATGAGCAGTTCTTC. Protein product: CASSQAVGVPYNEQFF. The chain uses TRBV3-1 (or the pseudogene TRBV3-2) and TRBJ2-1, with D tentatively TRBD2 (5 bases). Germline V CDR1 and CDR2: LGHDT, YNNKEL (reference sequence). Trimming pared 1 base from V and 2 bases from J, leaving 12 bases between. CDR3 length equals 16 residues.

This sequence joins TRBV23-1 and TRBJ2-7; TRBD2 aligns across 8 bases. TRBV23-1 carries the ORF label, with uncertain function. Germline trimming cut 5 bases from V and 3 bases from J; bases unmatched to any gene: 21. This CDR3 spans 19 amino acids. For the CDR3, the DNA is TGCGCCAGCAGTAACGGGCCCCAAAAGGGAGCGGGGGCCCACTACGAGCAGTACTTC. Translation gives CASSNGPQKGAGAHYEQYF.

This chain uses TRBV11-1 with TRBJ1-5; D gene uncertain. Germline loops: CDR1 SGHAT, CDR2 FQDESV (reference sequence). CDR3 length: 13 residues. V dropped 1 base and J dropped 7 bases, with 8 bases sitting between them. The CDR3 nucleotides read TGTGCCAGCAGCTTAGGGACTGAACAGCCCCAGCATTTT. It translates to CASSLGTEQPQHF. Full variable domain (outside the CDR3, taken from reference TRBV11-1 and TRBJ1-5): EAEVAQSPRYKITEKSQAVAFWCDPISGHATLYWYRQILGQGPELLVQFQDESVVDDSQLPKDRFSAERLKGVDSTLKIQPAELGDSAMYLCASSLGTEQPQHFGDGTRLSIL.

This clone was seen just once. J is TRBJ2-7 and V is TRBV5-1; 13 nucleotides align to TRBD2. CDR1 and CDR2 from the germline V gene are SGHRS and YFSETQ. This CDR3 is built from 19 residues. J gave up 5 bases and V 1 base, and 15 bases lay outside the gene matches. CDR3 coding DNA: TGCGCCAGCAGCTTGAGTTCTAGGGTTCCGGGACTAGCGGGGAACGAGCAGTACTTC. Residues: CASSLSSRVPGLAGNEQYF. The variable domain in full, with the rest retrieved from reference TRBV5-1 and TRBJ2-7, is KAGVTQTPRYLIKTRGQQVTLSCSPISGHRSVSWYQQTPGQGLQFLFEYFSETQRNKGNFPGRFSGRQFSNSRSEMNVSTLELGDSALYLCASSLSSRVPGLAGNEQYFGPGTRLTVT.

This chain uses TRBV11-2 with TRBJ2-1, with unresolved D. Between the trimmed V and J ends, which lost 5 bases and 1 base, there was a span of 15 bases. The CDR3 contains 16 residues. Germline V gene data show CDR1 as SGHAT and CDR2 as FQNNGV. The CDR3 DNA reads as TGTGCCAGCAGCCCCGCCCCAACGGGTTCCTACAATGAGCAGTTCTTC. The encoded protein is CASSPAPTGSYNEQFF.

This clone appeared a single time. The CDR3 loop is CASSFTGGPPNTEAFF. CDR3 sequence (DNA): TGTGCCAGCAGCTTCACAGGGGGCCCACCAAACACTGAAGCTTTCTTT. This chain joins TRBV6-6 and TRBJ1-1; 9 bases match TRBD1. Germline lookup yields CDR1 MNHNY and CDR2 SVGAGI (reference sequence). V was pared by 6 bases and J by 2 bases, with 10 bases of the junction left unmatched. The CDR3 contains 16 residues.

The DNA of the CDR3 is TGTGCCATCAGTGACCACGGGACAGGGAATGGCTACACCTTC. Translating gives CAISDHGTGNGYTF. The chain couples TRBV10-3 to TRBJ1-2; 9 bases are a match to TRBD1. CDR3 length: 14 amino acids. V dropped 3 bases and J dropped 6; count of bases not matched to a gene: 5. CDR1 and CDR2 from the germline V gene are ENHRY and SYGVKD.

This chain uses TRBV7-2 with TRBJ2-1, with 10 nucleotides matching TRBD2. In germline, CDR1 is SGHTA, CDR2 FQGNSA. The CDR3 loop spans 18 amino acids. The V gene end was trimmed by 1 base and the J gene end by 5 bases; junction bases not matched to a gene: 11. CDR3 protein: CASSLVSGGLARNNEQFF. For the CDR3, the DNA is TGTGCCAGCAGCTTAGTTAGTGGGGGACTAGCGAGGAACAATGAGCAGTTCTTC. Using reference TRBV7-2 and TRBJ2-1 for the parts outside the CDR3, the full variable domain is GAGVSQSPSNKVTEKGKDVELRCDPISGHTALYWYRQSLGQGLEFLIYFQGNSAPDKSGLPSDRFSAERTGGSVSTLTIQRTQQEDSAVYLCASSLVSGGLARNNEQFFGPGTRLTVL.

This chain uses TRBV13 with TRBJ1-2; TRBD1 agrees at 8 bases. Germline CDR1 PRHDT, CDR2 FYEKMQ (reference sequence). With 3 bases clipped from V and 3 bases from J, the junction kept 3 bases outside the gene matches. The CDR3 runs to 14 residues. In nucleotides, the CDR3 is TGTGCCAGCAGCTTCCAGGGGGCGGACTATGGCTACACCTTC. It specifies CASSFQGADYGYTF.

The chain combines TRBV1 with TRBJ2-7; TRBD2 is the table's D call, not checked against the DNA. TRBV1 is annotated as a pseudogene. The CDR3 contains 10 residues. The CDR3: CTSSHREQYF. CDR3 coding DNA: TGCACCAGCAGCCACCGGGAGCAGTACTTC.

This clone has a count of ten or more. The chain is built from TRBV5-1 and TRBJ1-6; D is undetermined. CDR1 SGHRS and CDR2 YFSETQ come from the germline V gene. The length of the CDR3 is 13 residues. The V end lost 3 bases, the J end lost 3 bases, and 4 bases lay between the germline ends. The CDR3 sequence: CASSSNYNSPLHF. For the CDR3, the DNA is TGCGCCAGCAGCTCAAACTATAATTCACCCCTCCACTTT.

A few counts support this clone. The chain couples TRBV5-6 to TRBJ2-3; no reliable D call. Trimming stripped 7 bases from V and 0 bases from J, with 9 bases between. Germline V gene lookup returns CDR1 SGHDT and CDR2 YYEEEE. The CDR3 contains 13 residues. CDR3 in DNA: TGTGCCAGCCTAGTTGAGAGCACAGATACGCAGTATTTT. Its protein is CASLVESTDTQYF.

V is TRBV30 and J is TRBJ1-2; 10 nucleotides match TRBD1. V lost 1 base to trimming and J lost 6 bases; unmatched junction nucleotides: 5. CDR1 is GTSNPN, CDR2 SVGIG, per germline (reference sequence). The CDR3 runs to 14 residues. CDR3 sequence (DNA): TGTGCCTGGAGTGAGGACAGGGGGATACATGGCTACACCTTC. The encoded protein is CAWSEDRGIHGYTF. The full variable domain, rest sourced from reference TRBV30 and TRBJ1-2, is SQTIHQWPATLVQPVGSPLSLECTVEGTSNPNLYWYRQAAGRGLQLLFYSVGIGQISSEVPQNLSASRPQDRQFILSSKKLLLSDSGFYLCAWSEDRGIHGYTFGSGTRLTVV.

This clone is a singleton in its sample. The chain carries TRBV4-2 and TRBJ2-7; maybe TRBD1 (6 bases). The germline V gene encodes CDR1 LGHNA and CDR2 YNFKEQ. The CDR3 has 15 amino acids. The ends were cut back, 1 base at V and 3 bases at J, with 13 bases in the middle. In nucleotides, the CDR3 is TGTGCCAGCAGCCAAGGGGGGCAGATGGGCTACGAGCAGTACTTC. It is translated as CASSQGGQMGYEQYF.

V usage is TRBV7-9 and J usage is TRBJ1-1; no reliable D call. CDR3 length equals 12 residues. Trimming took 5 bases from V and 5 from J, leaving 9 bases between them. Germline V gene data show CDR1 as SEHNR and CDR2 as FQNEAQ (reference sequence). The CDR3 DNA reads as TGTGCCAGCAGCCCCGGGAGGACTGAAGCTTTCTTT. Translated: CASSPGRTEAFF.

The V gene is TRBV30, the J gene TRBJ2-1; 14 bases are a match to TRBD2. The CDR3 totals 11 residues. Germline V CDR1 and CDR2: GTSNPN, SVGIG (reference sequence). Losses at the gene ends were 8 bases for V and 9 bases for J; bases not matched to a gene: 0. The CDR3 loop is CAGTSGGEQFF. In DNA, the CDR3 is TGTGCCGGGACTAGCGGGGGTGAGCAGTTCTTC.

The V call is TRBV19, the J call TRBJ1-2; possible D gene TRBD1, 6 bases. The germline V and J ends were trimmed by 7 bases and 7 bases, with 16 bases remaining between them. The CDR3 contains 13 residues. Germline values: CDR1 LNHDA, CDR2 SQIVND (reference sequence). CDR3 protein: CASTIQGRSGYTF. The CDR3 bases are TGTGCCAGTACCATACAGGGCCGGAGTGGCTACACCTTC.